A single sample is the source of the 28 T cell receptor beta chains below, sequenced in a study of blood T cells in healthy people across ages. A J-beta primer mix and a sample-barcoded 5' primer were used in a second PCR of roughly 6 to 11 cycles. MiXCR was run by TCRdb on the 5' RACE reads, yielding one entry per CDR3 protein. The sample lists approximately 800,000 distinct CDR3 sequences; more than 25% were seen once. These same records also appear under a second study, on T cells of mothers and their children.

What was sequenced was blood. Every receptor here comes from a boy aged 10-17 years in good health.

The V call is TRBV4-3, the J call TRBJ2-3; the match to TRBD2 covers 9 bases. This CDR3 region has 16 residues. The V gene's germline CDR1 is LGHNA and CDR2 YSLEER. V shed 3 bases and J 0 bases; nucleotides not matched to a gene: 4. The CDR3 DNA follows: TGCGCCAGCAGCCAGAGACTAGCGGTTAGCACAGATACGCAGTATTTT. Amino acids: CASSQRLAVSTDTQYF.

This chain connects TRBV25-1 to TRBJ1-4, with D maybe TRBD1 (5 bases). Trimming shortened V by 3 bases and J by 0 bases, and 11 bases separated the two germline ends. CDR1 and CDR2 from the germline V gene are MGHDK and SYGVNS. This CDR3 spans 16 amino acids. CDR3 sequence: CASSEGDPTTNEKLFF. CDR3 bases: TGTGCCAGCAGTGAGGGGGATCCTACAACTAATGAAAAACTGTTTTTT.

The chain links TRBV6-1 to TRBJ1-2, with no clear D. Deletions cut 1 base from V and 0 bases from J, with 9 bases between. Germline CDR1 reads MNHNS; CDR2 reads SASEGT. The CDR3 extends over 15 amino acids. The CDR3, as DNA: TGTGCCAGCAGTGAAGTATTTAATACTAACTATGGCTACACCTTC. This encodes CASSEVFNTNYGYTF.

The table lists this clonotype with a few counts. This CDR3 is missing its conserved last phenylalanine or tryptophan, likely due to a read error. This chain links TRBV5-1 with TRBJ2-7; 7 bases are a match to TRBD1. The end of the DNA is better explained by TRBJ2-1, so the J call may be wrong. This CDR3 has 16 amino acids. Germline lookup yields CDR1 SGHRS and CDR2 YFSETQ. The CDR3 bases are TGCGCCAGCAGCTCCCTGACAGGGAAGGGGAACAATGAGCAGTTCTCC. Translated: CASSSLTGKGNNEQFS.

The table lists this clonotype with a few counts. The CDR3 reads CASSEVSGFPNEKLFF. CDR3 DNA: TGTGCCAGCAGTGAAGTGTCGGGTTTTCCGAATGAAAAACTGTTTTTT. J is TRBJ1-4 and V is TRBV6-1, with no clear D. Trimming cost V 1 base and J 5 bases, with 14 bases left between them. CDR1 and CDR2 from the germline V gene are MNHNS and SASEGT. The CDR3 has 16 residues.

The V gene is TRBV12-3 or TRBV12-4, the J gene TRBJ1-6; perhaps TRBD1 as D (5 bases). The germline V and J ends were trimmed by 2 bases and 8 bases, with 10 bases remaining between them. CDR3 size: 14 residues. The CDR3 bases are TGTGCCAGCAGTTTACGGCTAGGGGATTCACCCCTCCACTTT. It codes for CASSLRLGDSPLHF.

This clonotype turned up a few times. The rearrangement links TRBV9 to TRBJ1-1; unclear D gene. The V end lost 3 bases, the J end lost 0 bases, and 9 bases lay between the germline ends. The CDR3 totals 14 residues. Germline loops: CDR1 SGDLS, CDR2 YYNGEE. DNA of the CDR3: TGTGCCAGCAGCGAAGACAATCTGAACACTGAAGCTTTCTTT. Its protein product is CASSEDNLNTEAFF.

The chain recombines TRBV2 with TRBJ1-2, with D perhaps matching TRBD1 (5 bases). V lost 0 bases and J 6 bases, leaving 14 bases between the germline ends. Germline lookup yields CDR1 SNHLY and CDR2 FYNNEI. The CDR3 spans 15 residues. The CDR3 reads CASSEAFQGVDGYTF. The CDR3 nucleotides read TGTGCCAGCAGTGAAGCCTTCCAGGGAGTGGATGGCTACACCTTC.

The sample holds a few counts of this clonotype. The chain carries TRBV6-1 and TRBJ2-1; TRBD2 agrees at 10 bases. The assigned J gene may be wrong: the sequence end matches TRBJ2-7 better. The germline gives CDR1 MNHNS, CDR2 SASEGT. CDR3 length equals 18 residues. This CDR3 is CASSVRTSGVTFSYEQYF. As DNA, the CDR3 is TGTGCCAGCAGTGTAAGAACTAGCGGGGTTACCTTCTCCTACGAGCAGTACTTC.

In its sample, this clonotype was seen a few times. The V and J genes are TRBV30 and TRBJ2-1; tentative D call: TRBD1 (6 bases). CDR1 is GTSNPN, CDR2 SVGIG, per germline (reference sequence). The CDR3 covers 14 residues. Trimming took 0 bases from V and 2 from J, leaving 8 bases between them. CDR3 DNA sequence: TGTGCCTGGAGTGTAGGGGGTGCCTACAATGAGCAGTTCTTC. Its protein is CAWSVGGAYNEQFF. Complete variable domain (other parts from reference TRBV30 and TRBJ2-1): SQTIHQWPATLVQPVGSPLSLECTVEGTSNPNLYWYRQAAGRGLQLLFYSVGIGQISSEVPQNLSASRPQDRQFILSSKKLLLSDSGFYLCAWSVGGAYNEQFFGPGTRLTVL.

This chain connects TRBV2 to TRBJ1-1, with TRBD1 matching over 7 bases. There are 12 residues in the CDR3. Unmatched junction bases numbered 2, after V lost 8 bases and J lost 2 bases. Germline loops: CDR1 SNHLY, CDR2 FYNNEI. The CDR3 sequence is CASWDRNTEAFF. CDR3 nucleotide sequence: TGTGCCAGCTGGGACAGAAACACTGAAGCTTTCTTT.

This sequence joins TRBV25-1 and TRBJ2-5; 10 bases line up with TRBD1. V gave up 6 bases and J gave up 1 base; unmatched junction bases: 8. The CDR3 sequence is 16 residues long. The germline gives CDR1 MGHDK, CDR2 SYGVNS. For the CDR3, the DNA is TGTGCCAGCAGCCCTGGACAGGGGGGATTCCAAGAGACCCAGTACTTC. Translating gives CASSPGQGGFQETQYF.

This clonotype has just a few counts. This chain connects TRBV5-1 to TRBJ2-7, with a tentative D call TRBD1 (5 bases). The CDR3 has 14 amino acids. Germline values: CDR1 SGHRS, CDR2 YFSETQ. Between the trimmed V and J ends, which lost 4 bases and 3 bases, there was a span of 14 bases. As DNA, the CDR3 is TGCGCCAGCAGCCGCACCCAGGGCAACTACGAGCAGTACTTC. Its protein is CASSRTQGNYEQYF.

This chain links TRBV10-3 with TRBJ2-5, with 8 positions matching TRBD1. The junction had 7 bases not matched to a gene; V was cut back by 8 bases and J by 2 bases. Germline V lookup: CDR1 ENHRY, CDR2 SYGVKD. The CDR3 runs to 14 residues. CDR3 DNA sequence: TGTGCCATCGGGCCTTACAGGGGGCAAGAGACCCAGTACTTC. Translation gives CAIGPYRGQETQYF.

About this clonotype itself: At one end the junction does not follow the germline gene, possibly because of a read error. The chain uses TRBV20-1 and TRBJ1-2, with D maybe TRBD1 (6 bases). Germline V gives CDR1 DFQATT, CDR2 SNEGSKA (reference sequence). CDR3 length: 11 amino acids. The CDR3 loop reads CSAYRENGYTF. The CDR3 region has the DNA TGTAGTGCGTACAGGGAAAATGGCTACACCTTC.

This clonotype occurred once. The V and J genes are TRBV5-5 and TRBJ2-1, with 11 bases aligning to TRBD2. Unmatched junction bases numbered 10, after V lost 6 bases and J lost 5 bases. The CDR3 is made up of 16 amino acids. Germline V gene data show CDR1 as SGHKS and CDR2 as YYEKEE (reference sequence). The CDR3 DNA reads TGTGCCAGCACCCCAGAGGGACTAGCGGTCCACAATGAGCAGTTCTTC. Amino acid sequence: CASTPEGLAVHNEQFF.

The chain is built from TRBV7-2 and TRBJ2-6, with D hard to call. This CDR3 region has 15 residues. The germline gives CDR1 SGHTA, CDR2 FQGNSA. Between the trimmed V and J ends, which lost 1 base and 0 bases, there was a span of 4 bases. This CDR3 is CASSLVLSGANVLTF. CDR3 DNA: TGTGCCAGCAGCTTAGTTCTCTCTGGGGCCAACGTCCTGACTTTC.

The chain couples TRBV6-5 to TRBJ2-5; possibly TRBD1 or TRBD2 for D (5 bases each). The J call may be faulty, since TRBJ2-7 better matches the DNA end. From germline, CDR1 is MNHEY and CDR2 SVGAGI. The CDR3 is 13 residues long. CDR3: CASSYVGRGEQYF. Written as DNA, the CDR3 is TGTGCCAGCAGTTACGTGGGACGAGGCGAGCAGTACTTC.

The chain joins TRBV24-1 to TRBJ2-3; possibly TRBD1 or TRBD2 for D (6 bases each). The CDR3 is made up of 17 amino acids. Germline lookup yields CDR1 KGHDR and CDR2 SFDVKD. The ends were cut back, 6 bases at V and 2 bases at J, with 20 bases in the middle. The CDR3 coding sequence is TGTGCCACCAGTCCACAACTAGGGGGGCTCGTCACAGATACGCAGTATTTT. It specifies CATSPQLGGLVTDTQYF.

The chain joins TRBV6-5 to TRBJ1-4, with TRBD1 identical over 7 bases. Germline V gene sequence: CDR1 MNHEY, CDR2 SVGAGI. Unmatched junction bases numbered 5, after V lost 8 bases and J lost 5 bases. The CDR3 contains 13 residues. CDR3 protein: CASQGEENEKLFF. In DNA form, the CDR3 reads TGTGCCAGCCAGGGGGAAGAAAATGAAAAACTGTTTTTT.

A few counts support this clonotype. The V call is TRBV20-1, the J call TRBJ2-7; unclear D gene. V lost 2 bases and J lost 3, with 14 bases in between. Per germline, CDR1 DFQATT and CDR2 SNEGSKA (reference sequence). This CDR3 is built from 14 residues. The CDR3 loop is CSARKPSTLYEQYF. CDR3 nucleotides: TGCAGTGCTAGAAAACCATCTACCCTCTACGAGCAGTACTTC.

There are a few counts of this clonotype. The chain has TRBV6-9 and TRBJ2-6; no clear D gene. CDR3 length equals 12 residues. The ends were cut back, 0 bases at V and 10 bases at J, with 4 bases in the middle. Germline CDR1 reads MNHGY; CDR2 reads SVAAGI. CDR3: CASSYSGNVLTF. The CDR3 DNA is TGTGCCAGCAGTTATTCCGGGAACGTCCTGACTTTC.

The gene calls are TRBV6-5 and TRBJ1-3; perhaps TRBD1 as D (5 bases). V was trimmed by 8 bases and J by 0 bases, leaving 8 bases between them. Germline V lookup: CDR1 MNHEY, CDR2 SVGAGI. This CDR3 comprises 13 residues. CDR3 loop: CASGAFSGNTIYF. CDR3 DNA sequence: TGTGCCAGCGGGGCATTCTCTGGAAACACCATATATTTT.

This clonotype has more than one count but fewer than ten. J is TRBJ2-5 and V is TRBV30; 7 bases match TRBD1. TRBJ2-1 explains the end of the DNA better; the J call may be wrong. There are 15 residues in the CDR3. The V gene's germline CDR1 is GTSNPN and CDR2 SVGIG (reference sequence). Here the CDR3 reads CASFRQGFMSNEQFF. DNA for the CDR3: TGTGCCAGCTTCAGACAGGGTTTTATGTCCAATGAGCAGTTCTTC.

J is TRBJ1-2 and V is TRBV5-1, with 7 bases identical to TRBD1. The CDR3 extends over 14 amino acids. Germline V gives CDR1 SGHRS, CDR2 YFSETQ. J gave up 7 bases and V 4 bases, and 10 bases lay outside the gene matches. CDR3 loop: CASSAGTAWSGYTF. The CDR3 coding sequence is TGCGCCAGCAGCGCCGGGACAGCCTGGAGTGGCTACACCTTC. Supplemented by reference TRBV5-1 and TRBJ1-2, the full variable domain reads KAGVTQTPRYLIKTRGQQVTLSCSPISGHRSVSWYQQTPGQGLQFLFEYFSETQRNKGNFPGRFSGRQFSNSRSEMNVSTLELGDSALYLCASSAGTAWSGYTFGSGTRLTVV.

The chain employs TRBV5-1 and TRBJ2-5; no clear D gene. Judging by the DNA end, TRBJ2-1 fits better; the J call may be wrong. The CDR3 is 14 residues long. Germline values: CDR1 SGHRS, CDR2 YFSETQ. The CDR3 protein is CASSLSAQSNEQFF. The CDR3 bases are TGCGCCAGCAGCTTGTCGGCCCAGTCCAATGAGCAGTTCTTC.

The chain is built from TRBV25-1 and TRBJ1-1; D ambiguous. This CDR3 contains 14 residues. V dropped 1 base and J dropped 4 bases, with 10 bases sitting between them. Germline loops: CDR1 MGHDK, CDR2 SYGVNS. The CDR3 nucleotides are TGTGCCAGCAGTGAATGGAAAACACCCACTGAAGCTTTCTTT. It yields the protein CASSEWKTPTEAFF.

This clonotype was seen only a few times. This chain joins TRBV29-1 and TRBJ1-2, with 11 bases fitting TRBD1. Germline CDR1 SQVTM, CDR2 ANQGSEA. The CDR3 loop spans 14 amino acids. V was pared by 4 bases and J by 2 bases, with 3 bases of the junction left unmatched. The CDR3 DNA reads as TGCAGCGTTGGTAGGGACAGGGGGAACTATGGCTACACCTTC. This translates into CSVGRDRGNYGYTF.